Following are 22 T cell receptor beta chains from one sample sequenced in a study of blood T cells in healthy people across ages. With a J-beta primer mix and a sample-barcoded 5' primer, a second PCR ran about 6 to 11 cycles. From the 5' RACE reads, TCRdb called clonotypes with MiXCR, one entry per CDR3 protein. The sample has a few hundred thousand distinct CDR3 sequences, 27% seen once. The sequenced material came from blood. These receptors came from a woman in her 70s in good health.

The chain links TRBV14 to TRBJ2-3, with D perhaps matching TRBD2 (5 bases). Trimming stripped 4 bases from V and 3 bases from J, with 11 bases between. Germline V gene lookup returns CDR1 SGHDN and CDR2 FVKESK. The CDR3 length is 14 residues. This chain's CDR3 is CASSPTSLTDTQYF. The CDR3 DNA reads as TGTGCCAGCAGCCCTACTAGTCTGACAGATACGCAGTATTTT.

This rearrangement joins TRBV6-5 to TRBJ1-4, with 8 bases lining up with TRBD1. Germline V CDR1 and CDR2: MNHEY, SVGAGI. The V segment lost 3 bases and the J segment 4 bases; nucleotides outside the gene matches: 7. CDR3 size: 16 residues. This chain's CDR3 is CASSYFAGGDNEKLFF. The CDR3 DNA sequence: TGTGCCAGCAGTTATTTCGCAGGGGGCGATAATGAAAAACTGTTTTTT.

In its sample, this clonotype was seen many times. In DNA, the CDR3 is TGTGCCAGCAGCTTAGGCGGGAATACGCAGTATTTT. This gives the protein CASSLGGNTQYF. The rearrangement uses TRBV7-3 and TRBJ2-3; D is perhaps TRBD2 (6 bases). CDR1 and CDR2 from the germline V gene are SGHTA and FQGTGA. The CDR3 length is 12 residues. Trimming cost V 2 bases and J 7 bases, with 7 bases left between them.

V gene TRBV7-2 combines with J gene TRBJ2-5, with 12 bases fitting TRBD2. CDR3 size: 13 residues. J lost 9 bases, V lost 10 bases, and 9 bases had no gene match. Per germline, CDR1 SGHTA and CDR2 FQGNSA. CDR3 nucleotides: TGTGCCACCTCTGATCTAGCGGGGGGGCCCCAGTACTTC. Translating it yields CATSDLAGGPQYF. Full variable domain (remainder filled in from reference TRBV7-2 and TRBJ2-5): GAGVSQSPSNKVTEKGKDVELRCDPISGHTALYWYRQSLGQGLEFLIYFQGNSAPDKSGLPSDRFSAERTGGSVSTLTIQRTQQEDSAVYLCATSDLAGGPQYFGPGTRLLVL.

This clonotype was seen a handful of times. The V call is TRBV7-9, the J call TRBJ2-5; TRBD2 matches 7 bases. The DNA end lines up better with TRBJ2-7; the J call may be wrong. Looked up from germline, CDR1 is SEHNR and CDR2 is FQNEAQ (reference sequence). The CDR3 contains 14 residues. CDR3 in DNA: TGTGCCAGCAGCTTAGCGGGGGACTATCCCGAGCAGTACTTC. Translated, it gives CASSLAGDYPEQYF.

Ten or more counts support this clonotype. The V gene is TRBV15, the J gene TRBJ2-5, with 7 bases fitting TRBD1. CDR3 length equals 18 residues. V dropped 0 bases and J dropped 3; count of bases not matched to a gene: 13. Germline lookup yields CDR1 LNHNV and CDR2 YYDKDF (reference sequence). CDR3 nucleotide sequence: TGTGCCACCAGCAGAGATCGGATGAGGGGGCGTTTGGAAGAGACCCAGTACTTC. It encodes CATSRDRMRGRLEETQYF.

In this sample, this clonotype turned up a few times. The V call is TRBV27, the J call TRBJ2-5; possibly TRBD1 or TRBD2 for D (6 bases each). CDR1 and CDR2 (germline): MNHEY, SMNVEV (reference sequence). The CDR3 totals 15 residues. Trimming removed 3 bases from V and 5 bases from J, with 16 bases in between. Here the CDR3 DNA reads TGTGCCAGCAGTTTTGGCAGGGGAGGAACGGAGACCCAGTACTTC. Translated: CASSFGRGGTETQYF.

This clonotype was counted at least ten times. The chain links TRBV5-5 to TRBJ2-7, with 9 bases aligning to TRBD1. CDR3 length equals 17 residues. Germline V gives CDR1 SGHKS, CDR2 YYEKEE (reference sequence). The J segment lost 1 base and the V segment lost 3 bases, leaving 11 bases of the junction unmatched. CDR3 sequence: CASSYYPWTGESYEQYF. CDR3 nucleotide sequence: TGTGCCAGCAGCTACTACCCTTGGACAGGGGAATCCTACGAGCAGTACTTC.

CDR3 in amino acids: CASSLGDLYEQYF. CDR3 DNA sequence: TGTGCCAGCAGCTTAGGAGACCTATACGAGCAGTACTTC. The chain joins TRBV7-9 to TRBJ2-5; D is uncertain. The better agreement between TRBJ2-7 and the DNA end casts doubt on the J call. The CDR3 contains 13 residues. In germline, CDR1 is SEHNR, CDR2 FQNEAQ (reference sequence).

This clonotype occurred a few times. The V gene is TRBV25-1, the J gene TRBJ1-1; D remains unclear. Looked up from germline, CDR1 is MGHDK and CDR2 is SYGVNS. The CDR3 spans 15 residues. Trimming shortened V by 1 base and J by 0 bases, and 9 bases separated the two germline ends. Written as DNA, the CDR3 is TGTGCCAGCAGTGAATCTGGCAGTATGAACACTGAAGCTTTCTTT. This translates into CASSESGSMNTEAFF.

This clonotype was observed a handful of times. This sequence joins TRBV6-5 and TRBJ2-1, with D perhaps matching TRBD2 (5 bases). Trimming shortened V by 6 bases and J by 8 bases, and 20 bases separated the two germline ends. The CDR3 length is 15 residues. The V gene's germline CDR1 is MNHEY and CDR2 SVGAGI. The DNA of the CDR3 is TGTGCCAGCAGCCCCGGGGTAGCGAGGAACGATGAGCAGTTCTTC. Protein product: CASSPGVARNDEQFF.

Only a few counts were recorded for this clonotype. The chain links TRBV2 to TRBJ2-7; the D gene could be TRBD1 or TRBD2 (6 bases each). This CDR3 is built from 19 residues. Germline V gene sequence: CDR1 SNHLY, CDR2 FYNNEI. V was shortened by 0 bases and J by 3 bases, with 24 bases between the two germline ends. Written as DNA, the CDR3 is TGTGCCAGCAGTGAAGCGGGGACCGGGGGCCCGGCTAGCATCTACGAGCAGTACTTC. The encoded protein is CASSEAGTGGPASIYEQYF.

The rearrangement uses TRBV6-6 and TRBJ1-4, with D possibly matching TRBD1 (6 bases). V was trimmed by 8 bases and J by 4 bases, leaving 11 bases between them. The CDR3 is 13 residues long. Germline V lookup: CDR1 MNHNY, CDR2 SVGAGI (reference sequence). As DNA, the CDR3 is TGTGCCAGCGAACAGGGAAGTAATGAAAAACTGTTTTTT. Protein: CASEQGSNEKLFF.

V and J are TRBV28 and TRBJ2-5, with 9 bases matching TRBD1. The better agreement between TRBJ2-4 and the DNA end casts doubt on the J call. The germline V gene encodes CDR1 MDHEN and CDR2 SYDVKM. The CDR3 is 18 residues long. CDR3 loop: CASSYTTGGGYVKNIQYF. The CDR3 bases are TGTGCCAGCAGTTACACCACAGGGGGCGGTTATGTCAAAAACATTCAGTACTTC.

The chain couples TRBV11-2 to TRBJ2-5; weak D call: TRBD1 (6 bases). With 2 bases removed from V and 4 bases from J, the gap between germline ends came to 11 bases. Looked up from germline, CDR1 is SGHAT and CDR2 is FQNNGV. This CDR3 has 14 residues. The CDR3 DNA is TGTGCCAGCAGCTTATACAGGGTCGGAGAGACCCAGTACTTC. Encoded protein: CASSLYRVGETQYF.

In this sample, this clonotype turned up a few times. This chain connects TRBV3-1 to TRBJ1-5, with 9 bases that match TRBD1. This CDR3 region has 16 residues. Trimming at V came to 4 bases and at J to 4 bases, leaving 8 bases not matched to a gene. Germline CDR1 reads LGHDT; CDR2 reads YNNKEL (reference sequence). This CDR3 reads CASSRGTGSLNQPQHF. CDR3 coding DNA: TGTGCCAGCAGCCGAGGGACAGGGTCCCTAAATCAGCCCCAGCATTTT.

Details on this clonotype: At one of its ends the junction is not consistent with the germline gene, which may arise from a read error. The V call is TRBV7-3, the J call TRBJ2-3; D perhaps matches TRBD2 (6 bases). The CDR3 runs 17 residues. The germline gives CDR1 SGHTA, CDR2 FQGTGA. Here the CDR3 reads CTSSFFGTSRETDTQYF. The DNA for the CDR3 is TGTACCAGCAGCTTTTTTGGTACTAGCCGGGAAACAGATACGCAGTATTTT.

This clonotype was observed a handful of times. The V call is TRBV29-1, the J call TRBJ1-3; 10 bases fit TRBD1. CDR1 SQVTM and CDR2 ANQGSEA come from the germline V gene. With 5 bases clipped from V and 5 bases from J, the junction kept 3 bases outside the gene matches. The CDR3 runs 13 residues. DNA for the CDR3: TGCAGCGTTCGACAGGGGGCGAGAAACACCATATATTTT. This encodes CSVRQGARNTIYF.

The CDR3 DNA is TGTGCCAGCAGTAACAGGGACAGACTCAACTATGGCTACACCTTC. Translated: CASSNRDRLNYGYTF. The rearrangement links TRBV6-6 to TRBJ1-2, with 7 bases matching TRBD1. CDR1 and CDR2 (germline): MNHNY, SVGAGI (reference sequence). With V trimmed by 5 bases and J by 2 bases, 8 bases remained unmatched. CDR3 length: 15 residues.

This clonotype was picked up many times. The genes are TRBV7-2 and TRBJ2-5; D unclear. CDR1 is SGHTA and CDR2 is FQGNSA in the germline V gene. There are 14 residues in the CDR3. V was shortened by 4 bases and J by 2 bases, with 11 bases between the two germline ends. The CDR3 spells CASSYPKSQETQYF. CDR3 DNA: TGTGCCAGCAGCTACCCCAAGTCTCAAGAGACCCAGTACTTC. The variable domain in full, with the rest retrieved from reference TRBV7-2 and TRBJ2-5, is GAGVSQSPSNKVTEKGKDVELRCDPISGHTALYWYRQSLGQGLEFLIYFQGNSAPDKSGLPSDRFSAERTGGSVSTLTIQRTQQEDSAVYLCASSYPKSQETQYFGPGTRLLVL.

V gene TRBV7-2 combines with J gene TRBJ2-3; no clear D gene. CDR1 and CDR2 (germline): SGHTA, FQGNSA. This CDR3 region has 12 residues. The V and J ends lost 4 bases and 5 bases respectively, with 7 bases between them. CDR3 nucleotide sequence: TGTGCCAGCAGCTCGTGGGGAGATACGCAGTATTTT. Amino acids: CASSSWGDTQYF.

The V and J genes are TRBV6-1 and TRBJ1-1, with D possibly matching TRBD1 (6 bases). The V gene's germline CDR1 is MNHNS and CDR2 SASEGT. Deletions cut 7 bases from V and 3 bases from J, with 12 bases between. The CDR3 sequence is 13 residues long. The CDR3 DNA reads TGTGCCAGCACACACGAGGGGGACACTGAAGCTTTCTTT. As protein: CASTHEGDTEAFF.